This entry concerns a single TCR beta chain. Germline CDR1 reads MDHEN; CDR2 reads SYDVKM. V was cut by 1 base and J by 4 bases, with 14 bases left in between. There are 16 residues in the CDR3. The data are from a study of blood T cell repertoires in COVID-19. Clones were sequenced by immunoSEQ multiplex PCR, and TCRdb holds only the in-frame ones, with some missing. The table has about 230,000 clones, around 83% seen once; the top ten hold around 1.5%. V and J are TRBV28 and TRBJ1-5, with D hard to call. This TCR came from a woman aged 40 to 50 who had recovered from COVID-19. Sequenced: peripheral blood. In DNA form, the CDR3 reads TGTGCCAGCAGTTTATCTGGAGGGCCCTTGAATCAGCCCCAGCATTTT. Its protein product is CASSLSGGPLNQPQHF.